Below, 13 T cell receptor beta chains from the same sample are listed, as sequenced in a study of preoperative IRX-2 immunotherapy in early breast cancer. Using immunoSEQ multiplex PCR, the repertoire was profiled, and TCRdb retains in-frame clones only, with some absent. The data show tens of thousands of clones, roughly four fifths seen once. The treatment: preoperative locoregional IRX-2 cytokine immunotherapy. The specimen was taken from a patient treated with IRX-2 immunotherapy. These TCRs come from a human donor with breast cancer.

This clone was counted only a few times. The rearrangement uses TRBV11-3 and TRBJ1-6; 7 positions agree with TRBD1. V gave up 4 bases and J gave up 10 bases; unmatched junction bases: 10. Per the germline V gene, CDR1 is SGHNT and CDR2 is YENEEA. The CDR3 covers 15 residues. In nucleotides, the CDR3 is TGTGCCAGCAGCTGGGAGGGACAGATACCCTCACCCCTCCACTTT. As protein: CASSWEGQIPSPLHF.

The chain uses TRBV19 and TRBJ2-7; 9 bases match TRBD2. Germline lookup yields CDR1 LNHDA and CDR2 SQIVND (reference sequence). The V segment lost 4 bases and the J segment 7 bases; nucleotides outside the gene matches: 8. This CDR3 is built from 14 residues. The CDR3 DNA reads TGTGCCAGTAGTACCCCGGGACTAGCTAGTGAGCAGTACTTC. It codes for CASSTPGLASEQYF.

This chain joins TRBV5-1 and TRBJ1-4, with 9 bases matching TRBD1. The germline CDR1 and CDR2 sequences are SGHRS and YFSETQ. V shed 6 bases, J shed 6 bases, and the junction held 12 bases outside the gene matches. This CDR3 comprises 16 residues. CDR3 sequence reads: CASKRRTGGRDEKLFF. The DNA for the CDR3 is TGCGCCAGCAAGCGGAGAACAGGGGGCAGGGATGAAAAACTGTTTTTT.

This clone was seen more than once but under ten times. This CDR3 is CASSLEGLAVTNGELFF. CDR3 bases: TGTGCCAGCAGCTTAGAAGGGCTAGCGGTGACGAACGGGGAGCTGTTTTTT. This sequence joins TRBV11-3 and TRBJ2-2; 7 bases are shared with TRBD2. Per the germline V gene, CDR1 is SGHNT and CDR2 is YENEEA. The length of the CDR3 is 17 residues. Trimming cost V 0 bases and J 7 bases; bases outside gene matches: 11. The whole variable domain, filled in from reference TRBV11-3 and TRBJ2-2, reads EAGVVQSPRYKIIEKKQPVAFWCNPISGHNTLYWYLQNLGQGPELLIRYENEEAVDDSQLPKDRFSAERLKGVDSTLKIQPAELGDSAVYLCASSLEGLAVTNGELFFGEGSRLTVL.

The CDR3 nucleotides are TGTGCCAGCAGCTTCGCCGGGACACCTATGAACACTGAAGCTTTCTTT. Residues: CASSFAGTPMNTEAFF. The V call is TRBV11-1, the J call TRBJ1-1; D perhaps matches TRBD1 (6 bases). The CDR3 runs to 16 residues. Per the germline V gene, CDR1 is SGHAT and CDR2 is FQDESV (reference sequence). V was clipped by 3 bases and J by 0 bases, with 14 bases between them. Full variable domain (missing parts from reference TRBV11-1 and TRBJ1-1): EAEVAQSPRYKITEKSQAVAFWCDPISGHATLYWYRQILGQGPELLVQFQDESVVDDSQLPKDRFSAERLKGVDSTLKIQPAELGDSAMYLCASSFAGTPMNTEAFFGQGTRLTVV.

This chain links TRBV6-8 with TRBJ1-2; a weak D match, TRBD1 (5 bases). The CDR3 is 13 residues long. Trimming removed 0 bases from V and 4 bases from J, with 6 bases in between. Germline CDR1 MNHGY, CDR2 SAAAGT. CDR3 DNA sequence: TGTGCCAGCAGTTACTCCAGGGTCTATGGCTACACCTTC. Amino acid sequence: CASSYSRVYGYTF.

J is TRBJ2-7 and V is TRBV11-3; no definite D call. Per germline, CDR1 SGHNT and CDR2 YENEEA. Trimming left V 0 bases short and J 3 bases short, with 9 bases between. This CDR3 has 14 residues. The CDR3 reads CASSLEVSFYEQYF. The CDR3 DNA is TGTGCCAGCAGCTTAGAAGTCAGCTTCTACGAGCAGTACTTC.

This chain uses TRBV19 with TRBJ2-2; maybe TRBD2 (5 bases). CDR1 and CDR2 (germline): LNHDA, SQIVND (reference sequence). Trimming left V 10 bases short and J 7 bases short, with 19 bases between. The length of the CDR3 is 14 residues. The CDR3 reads CATESGRKVGELFF. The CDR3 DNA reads TGTGCCACCGAGTCGGGGAGAAAGGTCGGGGAGCTGTTTTTT.

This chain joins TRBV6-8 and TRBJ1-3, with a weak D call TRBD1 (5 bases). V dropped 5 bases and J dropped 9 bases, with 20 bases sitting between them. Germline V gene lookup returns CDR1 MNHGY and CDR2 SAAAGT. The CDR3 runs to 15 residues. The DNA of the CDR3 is TGTGCCAGCAGTAGCTTCGGTGGGGGATTCGGCACCATATATTTT. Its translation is CASSSFGGGFGTIYF.

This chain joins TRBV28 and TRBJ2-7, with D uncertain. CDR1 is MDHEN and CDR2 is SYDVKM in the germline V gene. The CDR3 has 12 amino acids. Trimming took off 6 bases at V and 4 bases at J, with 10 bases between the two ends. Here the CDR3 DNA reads TGTGCCAGCAGCCGGAGTTTTTACGAGCAGTACTTC. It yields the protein CASSRSFYEQYF.

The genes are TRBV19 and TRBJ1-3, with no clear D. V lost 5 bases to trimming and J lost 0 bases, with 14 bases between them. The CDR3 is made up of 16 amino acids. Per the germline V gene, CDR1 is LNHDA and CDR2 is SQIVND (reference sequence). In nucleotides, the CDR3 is TGTGCCAGTAGTCCCACCGGCGGAAGCTCTGGAAACACCATATATTTT. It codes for CASSPTGGSSGNTIYF.

CDR3 coding DNA: TGTGCCAGCAGTTGGAACGGGACAGGGGTGGTAAGGAGGCAGCCCCAGCATTTT. It codes for CASSWNGTGVVRRQPQHF. The chain links TRBV6-8 to TRBJ1-5; TRBD1 matches at 10 bases. The ends lost 4 bases at V and 7 bases at J; junction bases unmatched: 16. The CDR3 is 18 amino acids. Germline V lookup: CDR1 MNHGY, CDR2 SAAAGT.

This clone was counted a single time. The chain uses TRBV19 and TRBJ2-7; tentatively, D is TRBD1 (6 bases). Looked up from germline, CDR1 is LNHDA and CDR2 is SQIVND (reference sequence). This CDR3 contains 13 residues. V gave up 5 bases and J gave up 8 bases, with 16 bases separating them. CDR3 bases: TGTGCCAGTAGTCCACGCCCTGGGGGCCAGCAGTACTTC. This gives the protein CASSPRPGGQQYF.